This T cell receptor beta chain was documented in a study of a mutant IDH1 vaccine in newly diagnosed glioma. Study summary: V12 took place at week 35, and V13 at week 47.

In regard to this clone: The antigen is undetermined.

Time point defined: week 35, safety follow-up. What each vaccine dose contained was 300 ug of mutant IDH1 20-mer peptide, accompanied by topical imiquimod. Method: immunoSEQ multiplex PCR; TCRdb's copy keeps in-frame clones and lacks some. The sample has 50,000 to 70,000 clones; under 85% are singletons. This specimen consisted of PBMCs, obtained from a glioma patient whose treatment included an IDH1 peptide vaccine. This TCR derives from a man aged 45-65 years with glioma.

CDR3 sequence: CASSSGVGETQYF. The CDR3 region has the DNA TGTGCCAGCAGCTCGGGGGTTGGAGAGACCCAGTACTTC. The rearrangement uses TRBV9 and TRBJ2-5, with D maybe TRBD2 (6 bases). CDR1 is SGDLS, CDR2 YYNGEE, per germline. The V gene lost 4 bases and the J gene lost 4 bases, with 11 bases spanning the gap. The CDR3 sequence is 13 residues long.